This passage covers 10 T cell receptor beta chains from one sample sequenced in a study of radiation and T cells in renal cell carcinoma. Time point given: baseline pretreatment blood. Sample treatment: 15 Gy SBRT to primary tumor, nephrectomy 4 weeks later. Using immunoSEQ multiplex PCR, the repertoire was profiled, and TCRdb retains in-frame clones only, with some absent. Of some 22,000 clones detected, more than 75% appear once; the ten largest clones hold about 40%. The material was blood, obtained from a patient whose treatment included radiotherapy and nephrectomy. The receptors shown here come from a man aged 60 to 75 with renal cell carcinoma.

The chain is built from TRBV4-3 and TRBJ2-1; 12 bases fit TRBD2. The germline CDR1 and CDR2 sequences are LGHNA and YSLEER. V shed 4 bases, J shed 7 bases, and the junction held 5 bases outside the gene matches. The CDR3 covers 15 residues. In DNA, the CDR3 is TGCGCCAGCAGCCGCCTCGGACTAGCGGGGAATGAGCAGTTCTTC. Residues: CASSRLGLAGNEQFF.

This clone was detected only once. CDR3 protein: CSVDGADQETQYF. CDR3 DNA: TGCAGCGTTGATGGGGCGGACCAAGAGACCCAGTACTTC. This rearrangement joins TRBV29-1 to TRBJ2-5, with D maybe TRBD1 (5 bases). Per the germline V gene, CDR1 is SQVTM and CDR2 is ANQGSEA. This CDR3 region has 13 residues. Trimming took 3 bases from V and 0 from J, leaving 8 bases between them.

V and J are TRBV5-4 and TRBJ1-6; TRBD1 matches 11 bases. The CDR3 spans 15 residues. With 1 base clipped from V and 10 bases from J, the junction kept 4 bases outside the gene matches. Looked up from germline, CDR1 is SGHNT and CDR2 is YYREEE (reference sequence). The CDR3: CASSLWDRGGSPLHF. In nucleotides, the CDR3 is TGTGCCAGCAGCTTGTGGGACAGGGGGGGCTCACCCCTCCACTTT.

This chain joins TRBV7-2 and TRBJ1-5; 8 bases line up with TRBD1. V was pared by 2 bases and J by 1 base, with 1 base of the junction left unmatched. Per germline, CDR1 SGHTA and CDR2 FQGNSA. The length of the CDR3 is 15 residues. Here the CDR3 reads CASSLNRGSNQPQHF. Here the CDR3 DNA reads TGTGCCAGCAGCTTAAACAGGGGGAGCAATCAGCCCCAGCATTTT.

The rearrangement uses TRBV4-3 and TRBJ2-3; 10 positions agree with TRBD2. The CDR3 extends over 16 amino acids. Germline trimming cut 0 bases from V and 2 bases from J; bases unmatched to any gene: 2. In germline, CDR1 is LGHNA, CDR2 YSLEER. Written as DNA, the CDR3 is TGCGCCAGCAGCCAAGATACTAGCGGGATCACAGATACGCAGTATTTT. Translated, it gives CASSQDTSGITDTQYF.

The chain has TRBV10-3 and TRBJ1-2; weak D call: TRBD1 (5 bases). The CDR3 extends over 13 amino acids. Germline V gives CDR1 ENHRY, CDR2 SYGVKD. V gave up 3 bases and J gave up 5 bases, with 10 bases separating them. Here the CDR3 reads CAISDEGRYGYTF. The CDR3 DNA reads TGTGCCATCAGTGACGAGGGGAGGTATGGCTACACCTTC.

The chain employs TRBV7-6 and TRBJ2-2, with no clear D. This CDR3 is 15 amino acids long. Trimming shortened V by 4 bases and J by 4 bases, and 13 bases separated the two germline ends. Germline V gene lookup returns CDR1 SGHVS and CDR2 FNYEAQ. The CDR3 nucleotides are TGTGCCAGCAGCTACAACTCTGGTGGCACCGGGGAGCTGTTTTTT. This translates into CASSYNSGGTGELFF.

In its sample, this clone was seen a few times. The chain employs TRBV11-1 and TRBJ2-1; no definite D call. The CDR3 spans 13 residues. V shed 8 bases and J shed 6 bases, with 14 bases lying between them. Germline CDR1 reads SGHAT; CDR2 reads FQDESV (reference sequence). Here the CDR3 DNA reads TGTGCCAGCGGTCGCGCGTCAGGCAATGAGCAGTTCTTC. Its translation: CASGRASGNEQFF.

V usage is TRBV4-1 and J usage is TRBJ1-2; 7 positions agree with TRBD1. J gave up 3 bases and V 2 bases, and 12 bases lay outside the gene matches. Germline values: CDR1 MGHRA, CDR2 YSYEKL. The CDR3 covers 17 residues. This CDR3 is CASSQLGATGVDYGYTF. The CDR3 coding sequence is TGCGCCAGCAGCCAATTAGGGGCTACAGGGGTGGACTATGGCTACACCTTC.

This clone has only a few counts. The CDR3 here is CASSFTPGQGAEKLFF. For the CDR3, the DNA is TGTGCCAGCAGCTTTACACCGGGACAGGGAGCAGAAAAACTGTTTTTT. The chain combines TRBV7-9 with TRBJ1-4; 9 bases map to TRBD1. From germline, CDR1 is SEHNR and CDR2 FQNEAQ (reference sequence). This CDR3 has 16 residues. With 3 bases clipped from V and 8 bases from J, the junction kept 10 bases outside the gene matches.